This T cell receptor (beta chain) was captured by sequencing in a study of shared clonotypes between healthy human individuals. This clone showed up just once. The V gene's germline CDR1 is SGHNT and CDR2 YENEEA. The V and J ends lost 4 bases and 2 bases respectively, with 15 bases between them. This CDR3 comprises 15 residues. CD45RA-negative memory and CD45RA+ naive subsets were split from the CD4+ cells. Sequenced by immunoSEQ multiplex PCR; TCRdb stores in-frame clones only, minus some. The sample contains hundreds of thousands of clones, about 96% of which appear only once. This receptor was obtained from a woman under 40 in good health. This rearrangement joins TRBV11-3 to TRBJ2-7, with D possibly TRBD1 on 5 matching bases. Input material: naive CD4+ T cells sorted from blood. Subset in this sample: CD45RA+ positively selected. The CDR3 is CASSSTTQGPYEQYF. CDR3 sequence (DNA): TGTGCCAGCAGCTCAACGACTCAGGGCCCCTACGAGCAGTACTTC.